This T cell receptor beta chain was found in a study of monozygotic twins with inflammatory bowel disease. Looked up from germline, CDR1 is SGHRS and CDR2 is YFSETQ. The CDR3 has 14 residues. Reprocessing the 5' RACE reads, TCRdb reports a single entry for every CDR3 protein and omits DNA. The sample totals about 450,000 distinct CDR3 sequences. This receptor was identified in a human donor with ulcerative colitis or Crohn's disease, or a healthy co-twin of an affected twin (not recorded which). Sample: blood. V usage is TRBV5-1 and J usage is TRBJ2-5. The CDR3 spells CASSFSQKQETQYF.